Below are 11 T cell receptor beta chains sequenced from a single sample in a study of blood T cell repertoires in COVID-19. Assay: immunoSEQ multiplex PCR; the TCRdb copy retains only in-frame clones and omits some. The sample has 350,000 to 450,000 clones; under 85% are singletons. The sequenced sample consisted of PBMCs or T cells enriched from blood (not recorded which). The origin of the receptors is a woman in her forties or fifties who had recovered from COVID-19.

V gene TRBV18 combines with J gene TRBJ2-5; 12 bases align to TRBD2. From germline, CDR1 is KGHSH and CDR2 LQKENI. V trimming: 3 bases; J trimming: 5 bases; junction bases outside the gene matches: 7. This CDR3 has 16 residues. The CDR3 coding sequence is TGTGCCAGCTCACCTGGACTAGCGGGAATTGTTGAGACCCAGTACTTC. Translation: CASSPGLAGIVETQYF.

The chain combines TRBV5-5 with TRBJ1-1; 12 positions agree with TRBD1. CDR1 is SGHKS and CDR2 is YYEKEE in the germline V gene (reference sequence). The V gene end was trimmed by 1 base and the J gene end by 0 bases; junction bases not matched to a gene: 7. The CDR3 sequence is 18 residues long. The CDR3 DNA is TGTGCCAGCAGCTTGTCAGGGACAGGGGGCGTATTGAACACTGAAGCTTTCTTT. The encoded protein is CASSLSGTGGVLNTEAFF.

The chain uses TRBV12-3 or TRBV12-4 and TRBJ1-1; D is possibly TRBD1 (6 bases). CDR3 length: 13 amino acids. The V and J ends lost 2 bases and 6 bases respectively, with 10 bases between them. CDR3 sequence (DNA): TGTGCCAGCAGTTTAATCAGGGGTGCTGAAGCTTTCTTT. Residues: CASSLIRGAEAFF.

This rearrangement joins TRBV19 to TRBJ1-2; the match to TRBD1 covers 8 bases. There are 15 residues in the CDR3. Losses at the gene ends were 4 bases for V and 2 bases for J; bases not matched to a gene: 6. Germline loops: CDR1 LNHDA, CDR2 SQIVND (reference sequence). As DNA, the CDR3 is TGTGCCAGTAGTACCCCCGACAGGGGAAACTATGGCTACACCTTC. The encoded protein is CASSTPDRGNYGYTF. Drawing the rest from reference TRBV19 and TRBJ1-2, the complete variable domain is DGGITQSPKYLFRKEGQNVTLSCEQNLNHDAMYWYRQDPGQGLRLIYYSQIVNDFQKGDIAEGYSVSREKKESFPLTVTSAQKNPTAFYLCASSTPDRGNYGYTFGSGTRLTVV.

This sequence joins TRBV11-1 and TRBJ1-2; TRBD1 matches 8 bases. Germline loops: CDR1 SGHAT, CDR2 FQDESV (reference sequence). Unmatched junction bases numbered 4, after V lost 4 bases and J lost 3 bases. This CDR3 contains 14 residues. CDR3 loop: CASSSMTGDYGYTF. The CDR3 coding sequence is TGTGCCAGCAGCTCCATGACAGGGGACTATGGCTACACCTTC. Full variable domain (missing parts from reference TRBV11-1 and TRBJ1-2): EAEVAQSPRYKITEKSQAVAFWCDPISGHATLYWYRQILGQGPELLVQFQDESVVDDSQLPKDRFSAERLKGVDSTLKIQPAELGDSAMYLCASSSMTGDYGYTFGSGTRLTVV.

This clone was counted between two and nine times. The rearrangement links TRBV10-1 to TRBJ2-2; the match to TRBD1 covers 10 bases. CDR1 WNHNN and CDR2 SYGVQD come from the germline V gene (reference sequence). With 7 bases clipped from V and 6 bases from J, the junction kept 5 bases outside the gene matches. The CDR3 spans 14 residues. CDR3 amino acids: CASTRTGGPGELFF. CDR3 nucleotides: TGCGCCAGCACCCGGACAGGGGGACCCGGGGAGCTGTTTTTT.

The J gene is TRBJ1-1, the V gene TRBV29-1; D is unresolved. The V and J ends lost 4 bases and 1 base respectively, with 10 bases between them. Looked up from germline, CDR1 is SQVTM and CDR2 is ANQGSEA. CDR3 length: 13 amino acids. Written as DNA, the CDR3 is TGCAGCGTTGCAGACACTCGGAACACTGAAGCTTTCTTT. Translating gives CSVADTRNTEAFF.

V gene TRBV7-9 combines with J gene TRBJ1-1; 7 nucleotides line up with TRBD1. Trimming removed 1 base from V and 7 bases from J; junction bases left unmatched: 6. The germline V gene has CDR1 SEHNR and CDR2 FQNEAQ (reference sequence). The CDR3 totals 14 residues. CDR3 in DNA: TGTGCCAGCAGCTTAGTTTTGGCAGGGGGTGAAGCTTTCTTT. Encoded protein: CASSLVLAGGEAFF.

This chain connects TRBV6-1 to TRBJ1-3; 8 bases match TRBD1. Germline loops: CDR1 MNHNS, CDR2 SASEGT. V lost 3 bases, J lost 3 bases, and 7 bases stayed unmatched. The CDR3 consists of 16 residues. The chain's CDR3 is CASSDRQGWGGNTIYF. CDR3 coding DNA: TGTGCCAGCAGTGACCGACAGGGGTGGGGTGGAAACACCATATATTTT.

V gene TRBV3-1 (or the pseudogene TRBV3-2) combines with J gene TRBJ1-3, with D unclear. The CDR3 spans 14 residues. Germline CDR1 is LGHDT and CDR2 is YNNKEL (reference sequence). Trimming left V 3 bases short and J 1 base short, with 7 bases between. The CDR3 sequence is CASSQSPSGNTIYF. DNA of the CDR3: TGTGCCAGCAGCCAGAGTCCGTCTGGAAACACCATATATTTT.

The chain carries TRBV10-1 and TRBJ2-5, with 12 bases matching TRBD2. V lost 6 bases and J lost 5; bases outside the gene matches: 34. The CDR3 length is 24 residues. The germline V gene has CDR1 WNHNN and CDR2 SYGVQD (reference sequence). The CDR3 region has the DNA TGCGCCAGCAGGAAGGCCCTACAAATGGGGGAGGATCGACTAGCGGGAGTGGGTACGGAGACCCAGTACTTC. Amino acid sequence: CASRKALQMGEDRLAGVGTETQYF.